This entry lists 15 T cell receptor beta chains sequenced from one sample in a study of T cells after yellow fever vaccination. TCRdb ran MiXCR on the 5' RACE reads and lists one entry per CDR3 protein. Altogether some 320,000 distinct CDR3 sequences are present, 8.5% to 10% being singletons, with the ten largest covering around 17%. The material sequenced was PBMCs, taken on the day of the first yellow fever vaccination. The receptor set was obtained from a man aged 18 to 29 who received the YFV17D yellow fever vaccine.

This clonotype has ten or more counts. The rearrangement joins TRBV7-2 to TRBJ2-5; perhaps TRBD2 as D (7 bases). Trimming took 3 bases from V and 4 from J, leaving 12 bases between them. The germline V gene has CDR1 SGHTA and CDR2 FQGNSA. There are 14 residues in the CDR3. CDR3 region: CASSLGGGRETQYF. DNA of the CDR3: TGTGCCAGCAGCTTGGGGGGGGGGCGAGAGACCCAGTACTTC.

This clonotype was seen at least ten times. The genes are TRBV27 and TRBJ2-7, with TRBD1 as a possible D gene (5 bases). V shed 2 bases and J shed 3 bases, with 14 bases lying between them. This CDR3 comprises 15 residues. CDR1 and CDR2 from the germline V gene are MNHEY and SMNVEV (reference sequence). CDR3 nucleotide sequence: TGTGCCAGCAGTTTAGGACCCACAGGCTACTACGAGCAGTACTTC. It codes for CASSLGPTGYYEQYF.

Ten or more counts support this clonotype. This rearrangement joins TRBV5-1 to TRBJ1-1; D remains ambiguous. CDR1 and CDR2 from the germline V gene are SGHRS and YFSETQ. With 6 bases removed from V and 1 base from J, the gap between germline ends came to 19 bases. This CDR3 is 16 amino acids long. The CDR3 DNA follows: TGCGCCAGCACCGTAGACGGAGCAAGGACGAACACTGAAGCTTTCTTT. Protein: CASTVDGARTNTEAFF.

About this clonotype itself: The junction differs from germline at one of its ends, possibly a read error. The chain has TRBV5-1 and TRBJ2-7; D is unclear. CDR1 and CDR2 (germline): SGHRS, YFSETQ. The CDR3 consists of 15 residues. CDR3 nucleotides: TGCGCCAGCAGCTTGAGCAGGTATACCTCCTACGTGCAGTACTTC. Protein: CASSLSRYTSYVQYF.

The chain employs TRBV30 and TRBJ1-1, with D unclear. V dropped 0 bases and J dropped 6 bases, with 5 bases sitting between them. Germline V gene data show CDR1 as GTSNPN and CDR2 as SVGIG (reference sequence). The CDR3 consists of 11 residues. The CDR3 loop reads CAWSVLPEAFF. In nucleotides, the CDR3 is TGTGCCTGGAGTGTACTACCTGAAGCTTTCTTT.

This clonotype was seen more than once but under ten times. V usage is TRBV5-1 and J usage is TRBJ2-3; 9 positions agree with TRBD1. Per germline, CDR1 SGHRS and CDR2 YFSETQ. The CDR3 extends over 17 amino acids. V shed 1 base and J 8 bases; nucleotides not matched to a gene: 14. The CDR3 sequence: CASSLRGQDRGEGTQYF. The CDR3 nucleotides read TGCGCCAGCAGCTTGAGGGGACAGGACAGGGGAGAGGGTACGCAGTATTTT.

This clonotype was seen at least ten times. The chain carries TRBV27 and TRBJ2-4; TRBD2 agrees at 9 bases. The CDR3 totals 18 residues. Unmatched junction bases numbered 16, after V lost 2 bases and J lost 8 bases. Germline CDR1 is MNHEY and CDR2 is SMNVEV (reference sequence). The CDR3 region is CASSLRIGRGGLVDIQYF. CDR3 nucleotides: TGTGCCAGCAGTTTACGAATCGGGCGGGGGGGTCTTGTCGACATTCAGTACTTC.

This clonotype was recorded a few times. V gene TRBV5-4 combines with J gene TRBJ2-5; TRBD1 might be the D (6 bases). The CDR3 runs to 15 residues. The germline V gene encodes CDR1 SGHNT and CDR2 YYREEE (reference sequence). Trimming stripped 4 bases from V and 0 bases from J, with 13 bases between. The CDR3 DNA reads as TGTGCCAGCAGCCCCGGACAGTTGGACCAAGAGACCCAGTACTTC. Its translation is CASSPGQLDQETQYF.

The chain is built from TRBV7-9 and TRBJ1-1; D not certain. Germline CDR1 SEHNR, CDR2 FQNEAQ (reference sequence). V dropped 7 bases and J dropped 8 bases, with 17 bases sitting between them. CDR3 length: 13 amino acids. CDR3 amino acids: CASTQSGSREAFF. In DNA form, the CDR3 reads TGTGCCAGCACCCAGTCGGGGAGCCGGGAAGCTTTCTTT.

V gene TRBV7-3 combines with J gene TRBJ2-3; D uncertain. The CDR3 extends over 13 amino acids. Trimming removed 6 bases from V and 4 bases from J, with 11 bases in between. Germline V gene data show CDR1 as SGHTA and CDR2 as FQGTGA. The CDR3 loop is CASSRSDPDTQYF. CDR3 in DNA: TGTGCCAGCAGTCGTTCCGACCCAGATACGCAGTATTTT.

This clonotype was observed many times. The chain employs TRBV11-2 and TRBJ2-1; TRBD1 matches 10 bases. The CDR3 spans 15 residues. V trimming: 1 base; J trimming: 6 bases; junction bases outside the gene matches: 3. Germline CDR1 and CDR2: SGHAT and FQNNGV. Here the CDR3 reads CASSLGWTGGNEQFF. CDR3 DNA sequence: TGTGCCAGCAGCTTAGGGTGGACAGGGGGCAATGAGCAGTTCTTC.

The chain couples TRBV7-6 to TRBJ2-3; D remains ambiguous. The CDR3 extends over 13 amino acids. Germline CDR1 is SGHVS and CDR2 is FNYEAQ. V lost 2 bases, J lost 4 bases, and 7 bases lay in between. For the CDR3, the DNA is TGTGCCAGCAGCTTATACGAATCAGATACGCAGTATTTT. It is translated as CASSLYESDTQYF.

This clonotype was picked up many times. The V call is TRBV7-2, the J call TRBJ2-7; weak D call: TRBD1 (6 bases). Deletions cut 3 bases from V and 1 base from J, with 13 bases between. The CDR3 loop spans 15 amino acids. The germline V gene encodes CDR1 SGHTA and CDR2 FQGNSA. The CDR3 region has the DNA TGTGCCAGCAGCTTGGGACAACCGAAATCCTACGAGCAGTACTTC. Its protein product is CASSLGQPKSYEQYF.

This chain uses TRBV6-1 with TRBJ2-7; 10 bases map to TRBD1. V gave up 5 bases and J gave up 2 bases; unmatched junction bases: 6. This CDR3 has 15 residues. CDR1 and CDR2 (germline): MNHNS, SASEGT. The DNA for the CDR3 is TGTGCCAGCAGTCGACCGGGACAGGGGACCTACGAGCAGTACGTC. The encoded protein is CASSRPGQGTYEQYV.

This clonotype was counted between two and nine times. V and J are TRBV19 and TRBJ2-1; possible D gene TRBD2, 5 bases. The length of the CDR3 is 11 residues. The germline V and J ends were trimmed by 9 bases and 14 bases, with 17 bases remaining between them. CDR1 LNHDA and CDR2 SQIVND come from the germline V gene (reference sequence). The CDR3 coding sequence is TGTGCCAGCCGGCCGGAGGACCGCGAGTTCTTC. Amino acids: CASRPEDREFF.